The next 10 T cell receptor beta chains were all read from a single sample in a study of blood T cell repertoires in COVID-19. Data came from immunoSEQ multiplex PCR; TCRdb stores just in-frame clones and leaves some out. The sample consists of under 250,000 clones, roughly 80% of them appearing once. Sequenced: PBMCs or T cells enriched from blood (not recorded which). These receptors all come from a middle-aged woman with acute COVID-19.

This chain links TRBV28 with TRBJ1-2; D possibly corresponds to TRBD1 (6 bases). Germline V CDR1 and CDR2: MDHEN, SYDVKM. The CDR3 contains 14 residues. V was clipped by 9 bases and J by 5 bases, with 19 bases between them. This chain's CDR3 is CASLQGRPFYGYTF. The CDR3 nucleotides are TGTGCCAGTTTACAGGGACGGCCTTTTTATGGCTACACCTTC.

This rearrangement joins TRBV6-6 to TRBJ2-1, with D tentatively TRBD2 (6 bases). The V gene lost 2 bases and the J gene lost 0 bases, with 8 bases spanning the gap. The germline V gene has CDR1 MNHNY and CDR2 SVGAGI (reference sequence). This CDR3 comprises 15 residues. The CDR3 sequence is CASSYGGSSYNEQFF. The CDR3 nucleotides read TGTGCCAGCAGTTACGGAGGGAGCTCCTACAATGAGCAGTTCTTC.

The chain links TRBV10-3 to TRBJ2-7, with no clear D. The CDR3 length is 11 residues. Between the trimmed V and J ends, which lost 5 bases and 5 bases, there was a span of 7 bases. The germline gives CDR1 ENHRY, CDR2 SYGVKD. CDR3 DNA: TGTGCCATCAGTCGACGGGACGAGCAGTACTTC. Translation gives CAISRRDEQYF.

V is TRBV19 and J is TRBJ2-4, with D possibly being TRBD1 (6 bases). There are 16 residues in the CDR3. The germline V gene encodes CDR1 LNHDA and CDR2 SQIVND (reference sequence). V was trimmed by 3 bases and J by 4 bases, leaving 16 bases between them. The CDR3 loop is CASSIWTDSDKNIQYF. In nucleotides, the CDR3 is TGTGCCAGTAGTATCTGGACAGACTCCGATAAAAACATTCAGTACTTC.

This clone was seen only a few times. The chain links TRBV5-1 to TRBJ2-1; D remains ambiguous. Per the germline V gene, CDR1 is SGHRS and CDR2 is YFSETQ. Between the trimmed V and J ends, which lost 1 base and 9 bases, there was a span of 11 bases. This CDR3 has 13 amino acids. CDR3 DNA: TGCGCCAGCAGCTTGACAGAGTATAGTGAGCAGTTCTTC. It codes for CASSLTEYSEQFF.

As to this clone: Other nucleotide sequences from this sample produce the same CDR3. V and J are TRBV5-1 and TRBJ1-1; 11 nucleotides line up with TRBD1. CDR1 and CDR2 (germline): SGHRS, YFSETQ. Trimming removed 4 bases from V and 1 base from J; junction bases left unmatched: 3. CDR3 length: 15 residues. CDR3 coding DNA: TGCGCCAGCAGCCCCGGACAGGGGGCGAACACTGAAGCTTTCTTT. Translation: CASSPGQGANTEAFF.

The chain recombines TRBV7-8 with TRBJ2-1; D might be TRBD2 (6 bases). The CDR3 is 17 amino acids. Germline CDR1 reads SGHVS; CDR2 reads FQNEAQ. V gave up 2 bases and J gave up 3 bases, with 17 bases separating them. CDR3 protein: CASSLLDREKVYNEQFF. The CDR3 bases are TGTGCCAGCAGCTTATTAGACCGGGAGAAGGTCTACAATGAGCAGTTCTTC.

This rearrangement joins TRBV7-9 to TRBJ2-5; D call uncertain. V lost 7 bases and J lost 7, with 16 bases in between. Germline CDR1 SEHNR, CDR2 FQNEAQ (reference sequence). This CDR3 contains 13 residues. The CDR3 bases are TGTGCCAGCATGGGTCCGGCCCCGGGGACCCAGTACTTC. Its translation: CASMGPAPGTQYF.

The chain joins TRBV10-3 to TRBJ1-6; 10 bases line up with TRBD1. V shed 4 bases and J 8 bases; nucleotides not matched to a gene: 8. This CDR3 spans 16 amino acids. Germline CDR1 and CDR2: ENHRY and SYGVKD. CDR3 sequence reads: CAISAGPGQGYSPLHF. For the CDR3, the DNA is TGTGCCATCAGTGCCGGGCCGGGACAGGGGTATTCACCCCTCCACTTT.

The V gene is TRBV18, the J gene TRBJ1-1; unclear D gene. This CDR3 comprises 14 residues. V was trimmed by 4 bases and J by 5 bases, leaving 14 bases between them. CDR1 is KGHSH and CDR2 is LQKENI in the germline V gene. This CDR3 is CASSRGSGNTEAFF. The CDR3 bases are TGTGCCAGCTCACGTGGCTCGGGGAATACTGAAGCTTTCTTT.